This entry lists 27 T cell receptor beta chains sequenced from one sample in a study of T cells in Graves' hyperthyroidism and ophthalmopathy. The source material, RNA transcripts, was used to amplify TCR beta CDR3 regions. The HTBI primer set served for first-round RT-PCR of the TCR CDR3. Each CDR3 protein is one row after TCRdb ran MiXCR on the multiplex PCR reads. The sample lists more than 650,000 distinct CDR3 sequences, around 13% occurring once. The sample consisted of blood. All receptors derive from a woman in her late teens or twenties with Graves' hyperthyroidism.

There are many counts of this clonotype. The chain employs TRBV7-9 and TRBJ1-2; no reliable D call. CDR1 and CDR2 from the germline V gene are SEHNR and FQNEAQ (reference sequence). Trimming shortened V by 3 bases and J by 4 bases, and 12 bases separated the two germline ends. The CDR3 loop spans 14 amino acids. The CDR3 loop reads CASSFSRRPYGYTF. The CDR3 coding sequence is TGTGCCAGCAGCTTTTCCCGCAGGCCCTATGGCTACACCTTC.

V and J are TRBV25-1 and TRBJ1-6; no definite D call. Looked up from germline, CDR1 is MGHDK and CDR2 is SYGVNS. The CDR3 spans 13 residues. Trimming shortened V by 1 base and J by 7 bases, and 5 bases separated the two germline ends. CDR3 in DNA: TGTGCCAGCAGTGAATTGGGAAATTCACCCCTCCACTTT. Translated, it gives CASSELGNSPLHF.

The chain's CDR3 is CSAKDRSPTYEQYF. The CDR3 nucleotides are TGCAGTGCAAAAGACAGGTCTCCTACCTACGAGCAGTACTTC. The J gene is TRBJ2-7, the V gene TRBV20-1; a possible D gene is TRBD1 (6 bases). Trimming removed 6 bases at V and 2 bases at J, with 17 bases between. Germline CDR1 is DFQATT and CDR2 is SNEGSKA (reference sequence). CDR3 length: 14 residues.

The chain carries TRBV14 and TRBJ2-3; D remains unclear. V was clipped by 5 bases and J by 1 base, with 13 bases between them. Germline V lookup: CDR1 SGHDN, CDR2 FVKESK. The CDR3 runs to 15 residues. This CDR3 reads CASSTLGYGTDTQYF. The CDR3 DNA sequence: TGTGCCAGCAGCACTTTGGGGTACGGCACAGATACGCAGTATTTT.

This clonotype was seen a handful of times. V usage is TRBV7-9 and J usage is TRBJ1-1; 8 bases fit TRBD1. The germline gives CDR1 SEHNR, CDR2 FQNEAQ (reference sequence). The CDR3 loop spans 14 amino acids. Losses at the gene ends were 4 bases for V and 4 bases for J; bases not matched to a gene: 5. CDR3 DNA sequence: TGTGCCAGCAGCTGGGAGGGACAGGCCACTGAAGCTTTCTTT. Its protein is CASSWEGQATEAFF.

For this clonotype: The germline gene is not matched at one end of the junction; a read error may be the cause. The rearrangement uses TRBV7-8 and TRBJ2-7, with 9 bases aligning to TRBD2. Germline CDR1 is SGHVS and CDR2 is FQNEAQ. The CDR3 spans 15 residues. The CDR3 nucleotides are TGTGCCAGCAGCTTAGGGGGACTAGCTGCCTACGGGCAGTACTTC. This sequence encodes CASSLGGLAAYGQYF.

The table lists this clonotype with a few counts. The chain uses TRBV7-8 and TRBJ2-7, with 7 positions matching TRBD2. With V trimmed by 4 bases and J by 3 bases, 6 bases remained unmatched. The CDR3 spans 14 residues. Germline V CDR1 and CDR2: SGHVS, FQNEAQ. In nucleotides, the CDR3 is TGTGCCAGCAGCTCCCTAGCGGACTACTACGAGCAGTACTTC. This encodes CASSSLADYYEQYF.

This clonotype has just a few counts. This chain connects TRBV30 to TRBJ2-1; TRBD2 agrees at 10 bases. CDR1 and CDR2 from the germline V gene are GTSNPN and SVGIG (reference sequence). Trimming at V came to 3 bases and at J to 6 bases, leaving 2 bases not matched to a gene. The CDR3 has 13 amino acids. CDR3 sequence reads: CAWRASGSNEQFF. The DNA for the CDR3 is TGTGCCTGGAGGGCTAGCGGGAGCAATGAGCAGTTCTTC.

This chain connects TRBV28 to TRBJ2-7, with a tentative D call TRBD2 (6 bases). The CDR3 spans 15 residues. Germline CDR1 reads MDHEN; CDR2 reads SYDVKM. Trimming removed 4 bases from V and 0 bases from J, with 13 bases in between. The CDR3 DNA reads TGTGCCAGCAGTTCAATTTACGGGAGCTCCTACGAGCAGTACTTC. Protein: CASSSIYGSSYEQYF. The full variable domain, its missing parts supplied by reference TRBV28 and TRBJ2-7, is DVKVTQSSRYLVKRTGEKVFLECVQDMDHENMFWYRQDPGLGLRLIYFSYDVKMKEKGDIPEGYSVSREKKERFSLILESASTNQTSMYLCASSSIYGSSYEQYFGPGTRLTVT.

CDR3 amino acids: CASSFPGTGQPRGTDTQYF. The CDR3 nucleotides read TGTGCCAGCAGCTTCCCCGGGACAGGGCAACCTAGGGGCACAGATACGCAGTATTTT. The rearrangement links TRBV7-8 to TRBJ2-3, with 9 bases identical to TRBD1. With V trimmed by 3 bases and J by 1 base, 14 bases remained unmatched. The CDR3 contains 19 residues. Germline V gene data show CDR1 as SGHVS and CDR2 as FQNEAQ.

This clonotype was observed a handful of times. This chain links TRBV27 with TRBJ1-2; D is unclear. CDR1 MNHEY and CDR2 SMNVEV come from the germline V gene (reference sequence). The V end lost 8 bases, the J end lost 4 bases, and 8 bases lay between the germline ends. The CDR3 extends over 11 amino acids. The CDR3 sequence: CASGNSYGYTF. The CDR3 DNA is TGTGCCAGCGGAAACAGCTATGGCTACACCTTC.

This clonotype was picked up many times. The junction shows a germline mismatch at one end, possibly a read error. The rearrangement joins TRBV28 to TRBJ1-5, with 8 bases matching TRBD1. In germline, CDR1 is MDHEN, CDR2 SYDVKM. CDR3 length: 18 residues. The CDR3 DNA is TGTGCCAGCAGTTTATCGGCGGACAGGGAAGGTAGCTATCAGCCCCAGCATTTT. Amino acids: CASSLSADREGSYQPQHF.

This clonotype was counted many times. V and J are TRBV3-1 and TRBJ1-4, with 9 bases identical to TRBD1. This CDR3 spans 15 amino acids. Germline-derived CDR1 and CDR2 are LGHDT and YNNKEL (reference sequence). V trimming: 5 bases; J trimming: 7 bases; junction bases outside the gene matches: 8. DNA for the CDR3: TGTGCCAGCAGCTTACGGACAGGGGACGGTGAAAAACTGTTTTTT. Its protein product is CASSLRTGDGEKLFF.

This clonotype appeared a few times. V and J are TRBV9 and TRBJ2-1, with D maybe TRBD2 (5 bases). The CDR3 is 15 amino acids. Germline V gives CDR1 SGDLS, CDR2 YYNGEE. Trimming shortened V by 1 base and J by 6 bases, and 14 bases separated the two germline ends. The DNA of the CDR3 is TGTGCCAGCAGCGTAAACGTGGGAGTTTTCAATGAGCAGTTCTTC. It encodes CASSVNVGVFNEQFF.

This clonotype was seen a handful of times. The CDR3 DNA reads TGTGCCTGGAGAGTTGGGGGACGGTCCTACGAGCAGTACTTC. Its protein product is CAWRVGGRSYEQYF. The chain employs TRBV30 and TRBJ2-7; tentatively, D is TRBD1 or TRBD2 (5 bases each). V was shortened by 3 bases and J by 1 base, with 13 bases between the two germline ends. This CDR3 comprises 14 residues. Germline loops: CDR1 GTSNPN, CDR2 SVGIG (reference sequence).

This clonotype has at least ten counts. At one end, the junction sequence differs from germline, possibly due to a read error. The CDR3 bases are TGTGCCTGGAGTGAAGGACACCCTGGAAACACCACATATTTT. Translated: CAWSEGHPGNTTYF. This rearrangement joins TRBV30 to TRBJ1-3; the D gene is possibly TRBD1 (5 bases). CDR3 length equals 14 residues. CDR1 is GTSNPN, CDR2 SVGIG, per germline (reference sequence).

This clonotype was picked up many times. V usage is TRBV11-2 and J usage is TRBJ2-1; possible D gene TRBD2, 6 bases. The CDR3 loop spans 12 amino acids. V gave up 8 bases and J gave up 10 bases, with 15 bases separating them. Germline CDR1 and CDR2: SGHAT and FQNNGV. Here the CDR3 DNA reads TGTGCCAGCTCCCTAATTGGGGGGGAGCAGTTCTTC. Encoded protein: CASSLIGGEQFF. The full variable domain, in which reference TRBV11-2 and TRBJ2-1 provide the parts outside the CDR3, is EAGVAQSPRYKIIEKRQSVAFWCNPISGHATLYWYQQILGQGPKLLIQFQNNGVVDDSQLPKDRFSAERLKGVDSTLKIQPAKLEDSAVYLCASSLIGGEQFFGPGTRLTVL.

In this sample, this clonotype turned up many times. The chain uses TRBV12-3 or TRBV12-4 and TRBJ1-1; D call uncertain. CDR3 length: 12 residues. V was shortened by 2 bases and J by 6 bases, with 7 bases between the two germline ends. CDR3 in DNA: TGTGCCAGCAGTTTATTGGATTCTGAAGCTTTCTTT. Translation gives CASSLLDSEAFF.

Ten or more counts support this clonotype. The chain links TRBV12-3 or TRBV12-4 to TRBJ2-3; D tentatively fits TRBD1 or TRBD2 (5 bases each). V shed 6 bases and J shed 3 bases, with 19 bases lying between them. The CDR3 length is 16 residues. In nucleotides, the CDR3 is TGTGCCAGCAGCTCCGGGACCCGGAGAGAAACAGATACGCAGTATTTT. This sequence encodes CASSSGTRRETDTQYF.

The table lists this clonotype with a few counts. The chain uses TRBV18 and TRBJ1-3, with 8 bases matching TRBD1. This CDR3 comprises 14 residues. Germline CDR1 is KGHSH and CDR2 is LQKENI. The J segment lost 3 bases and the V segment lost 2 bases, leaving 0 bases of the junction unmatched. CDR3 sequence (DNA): TGTGCCAGCTCACCAGGACAGGGTGGAAACACCATATATTTT. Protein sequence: CASSPGQGGNTIYF.

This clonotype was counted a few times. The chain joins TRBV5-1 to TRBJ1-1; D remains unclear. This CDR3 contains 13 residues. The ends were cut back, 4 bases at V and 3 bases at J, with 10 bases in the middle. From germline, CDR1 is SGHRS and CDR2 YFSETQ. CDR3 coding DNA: TGCGCCAGCAGCACTTCGTGGGACACTGAAGCTTTCTTT. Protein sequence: CASSTSWDTEAFF.

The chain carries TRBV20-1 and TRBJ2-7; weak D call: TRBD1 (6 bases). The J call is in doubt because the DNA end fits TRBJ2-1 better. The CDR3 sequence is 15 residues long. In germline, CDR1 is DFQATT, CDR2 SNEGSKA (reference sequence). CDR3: CSALEGGPHPHEQFF. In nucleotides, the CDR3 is TGCAGTGCTTTGGAAGGGGGTCCCCATCCTCACGAGCAGTTCTTC.

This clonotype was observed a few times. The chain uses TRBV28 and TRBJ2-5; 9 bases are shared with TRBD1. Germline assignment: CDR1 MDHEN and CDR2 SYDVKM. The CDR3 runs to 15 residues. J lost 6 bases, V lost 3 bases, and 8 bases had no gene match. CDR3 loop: CASSLEQGARKTQYF. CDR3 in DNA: TGTGCCAGCAGTTTGGAACAGGGGGCGAGAAAGACCCAGTACTTC.

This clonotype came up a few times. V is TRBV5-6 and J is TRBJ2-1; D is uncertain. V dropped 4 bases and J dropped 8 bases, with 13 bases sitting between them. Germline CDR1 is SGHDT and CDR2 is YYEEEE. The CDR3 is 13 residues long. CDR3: CASSPTSFHEQFF. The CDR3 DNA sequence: TGTGCCAGCAGCCCGACCTCTTTCCATGAGCAGTTCTTC.

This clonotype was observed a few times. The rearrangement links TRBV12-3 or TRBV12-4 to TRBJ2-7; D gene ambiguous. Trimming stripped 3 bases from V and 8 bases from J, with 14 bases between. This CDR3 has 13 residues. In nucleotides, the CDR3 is TGTGCCAGCAGTTTTGACCCTACTTTAAAGCAGTACTTC. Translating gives CASSFDPTLKQYF.

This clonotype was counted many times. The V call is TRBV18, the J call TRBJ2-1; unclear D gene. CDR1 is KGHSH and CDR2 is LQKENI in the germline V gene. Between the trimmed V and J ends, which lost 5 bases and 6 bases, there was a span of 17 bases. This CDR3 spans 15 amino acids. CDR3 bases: TGTGCCAGCTCAAGGCCGGCTGGCAGCGTCAATGAGCAGTTCTTC. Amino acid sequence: CASSRPAGSVNEQFF.

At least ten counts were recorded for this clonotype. The CDR3 nucleotides read TGCAGCGTTGCGACTGCCCTCCGGATGGAGACCCAGTACTTC. This translates into CSVATALRMETQYF. The genes are TRBV29-1 and TRBJ2-5; D not resolved. V lost 4 bases, J lost 5 bases, and 17 bases lay in between. Germline loops: CDR1 SQVTM, CDR2 ANQGSEA. The CDR3 is 14 residues long.